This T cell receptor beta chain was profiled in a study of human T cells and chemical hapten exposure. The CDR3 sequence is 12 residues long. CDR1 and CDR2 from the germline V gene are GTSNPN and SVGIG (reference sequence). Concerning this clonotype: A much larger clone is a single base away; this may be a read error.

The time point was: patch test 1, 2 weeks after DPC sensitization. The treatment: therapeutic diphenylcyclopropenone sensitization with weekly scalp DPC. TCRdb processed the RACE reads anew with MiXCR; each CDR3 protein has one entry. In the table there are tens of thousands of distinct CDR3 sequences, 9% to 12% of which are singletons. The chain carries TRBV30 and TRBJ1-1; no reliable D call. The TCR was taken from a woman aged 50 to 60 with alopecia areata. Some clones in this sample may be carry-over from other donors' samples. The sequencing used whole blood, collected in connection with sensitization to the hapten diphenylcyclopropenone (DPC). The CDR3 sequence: CAWSRQNTEASF. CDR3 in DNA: TGTGCCTGGTCTCGCCAGAACACTGAAGCTTCCTTT.